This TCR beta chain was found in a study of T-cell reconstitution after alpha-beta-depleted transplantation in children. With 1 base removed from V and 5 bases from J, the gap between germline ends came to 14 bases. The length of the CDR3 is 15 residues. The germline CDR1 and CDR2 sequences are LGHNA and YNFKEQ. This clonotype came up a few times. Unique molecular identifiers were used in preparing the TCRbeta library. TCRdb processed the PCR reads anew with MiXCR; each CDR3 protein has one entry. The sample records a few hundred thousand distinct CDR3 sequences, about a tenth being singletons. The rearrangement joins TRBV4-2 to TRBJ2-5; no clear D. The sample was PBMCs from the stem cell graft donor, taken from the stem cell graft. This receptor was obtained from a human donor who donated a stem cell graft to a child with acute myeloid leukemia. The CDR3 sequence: CASSQGGSGVETQYF. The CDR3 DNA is TGTGCCAGCAGCCAAGGGGGTAGTGGGGTTGAGACCCAGTACTTC.